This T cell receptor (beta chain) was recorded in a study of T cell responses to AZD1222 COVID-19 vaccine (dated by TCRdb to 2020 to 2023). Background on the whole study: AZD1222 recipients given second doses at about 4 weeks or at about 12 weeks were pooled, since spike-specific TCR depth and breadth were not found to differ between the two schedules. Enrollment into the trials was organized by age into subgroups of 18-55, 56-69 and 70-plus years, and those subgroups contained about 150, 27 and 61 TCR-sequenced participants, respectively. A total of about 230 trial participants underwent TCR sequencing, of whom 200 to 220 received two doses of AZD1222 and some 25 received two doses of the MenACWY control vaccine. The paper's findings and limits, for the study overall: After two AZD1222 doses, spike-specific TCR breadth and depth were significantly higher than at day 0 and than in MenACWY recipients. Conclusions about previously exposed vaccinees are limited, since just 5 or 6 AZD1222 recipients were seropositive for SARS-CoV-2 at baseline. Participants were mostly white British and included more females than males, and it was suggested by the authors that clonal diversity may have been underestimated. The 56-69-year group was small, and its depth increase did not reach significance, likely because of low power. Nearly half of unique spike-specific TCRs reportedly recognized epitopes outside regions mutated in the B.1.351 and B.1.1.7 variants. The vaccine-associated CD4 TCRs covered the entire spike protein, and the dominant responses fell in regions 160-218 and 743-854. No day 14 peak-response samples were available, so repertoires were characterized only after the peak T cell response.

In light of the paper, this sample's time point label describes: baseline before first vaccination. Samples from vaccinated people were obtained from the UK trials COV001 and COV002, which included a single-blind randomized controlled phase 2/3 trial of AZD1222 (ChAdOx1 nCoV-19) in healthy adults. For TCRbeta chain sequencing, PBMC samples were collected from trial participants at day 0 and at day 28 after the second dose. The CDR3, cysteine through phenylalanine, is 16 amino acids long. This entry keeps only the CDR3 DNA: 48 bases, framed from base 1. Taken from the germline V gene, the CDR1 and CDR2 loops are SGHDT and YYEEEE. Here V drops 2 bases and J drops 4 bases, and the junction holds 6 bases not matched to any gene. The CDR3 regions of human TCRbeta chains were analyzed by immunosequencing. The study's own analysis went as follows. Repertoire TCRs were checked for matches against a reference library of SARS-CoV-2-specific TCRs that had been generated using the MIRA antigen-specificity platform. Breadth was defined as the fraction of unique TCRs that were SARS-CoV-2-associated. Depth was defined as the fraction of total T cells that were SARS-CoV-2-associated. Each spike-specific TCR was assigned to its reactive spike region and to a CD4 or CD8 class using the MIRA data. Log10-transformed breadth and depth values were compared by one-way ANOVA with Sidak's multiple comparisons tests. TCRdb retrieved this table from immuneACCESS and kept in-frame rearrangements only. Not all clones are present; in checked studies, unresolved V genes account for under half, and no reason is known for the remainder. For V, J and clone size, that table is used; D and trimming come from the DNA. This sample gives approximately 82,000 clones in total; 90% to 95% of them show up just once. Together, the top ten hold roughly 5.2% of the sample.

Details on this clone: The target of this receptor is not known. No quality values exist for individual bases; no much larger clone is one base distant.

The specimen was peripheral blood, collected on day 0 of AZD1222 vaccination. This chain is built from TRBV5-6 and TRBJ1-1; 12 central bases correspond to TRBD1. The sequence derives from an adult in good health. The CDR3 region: CASSFGTGGRSTEAFF. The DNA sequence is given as TGTGCCAGCAGCTTTGGGACAGGGGGCAGGAGCACTGAAGCTTTCTTT.